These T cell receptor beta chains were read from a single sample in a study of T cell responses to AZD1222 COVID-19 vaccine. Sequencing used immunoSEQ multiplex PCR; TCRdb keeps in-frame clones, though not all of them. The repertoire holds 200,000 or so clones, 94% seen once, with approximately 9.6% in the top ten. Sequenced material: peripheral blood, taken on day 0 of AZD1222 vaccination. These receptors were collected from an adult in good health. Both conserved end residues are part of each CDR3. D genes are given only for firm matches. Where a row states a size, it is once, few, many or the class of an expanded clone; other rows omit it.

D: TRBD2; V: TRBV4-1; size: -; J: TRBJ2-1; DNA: TGCGCCAGCAGCCAAGAAAGACTAGCGGGAGGCAATGAGCAGTTCTTC; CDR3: CASSQERLAGGNEQFF
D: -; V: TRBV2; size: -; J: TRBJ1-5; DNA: TGTGCCAGCAGTAGCTCCGACGGCTATAGCAATCAGCCCCAGCATTTT; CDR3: CASSSSDGYSNQPQHF
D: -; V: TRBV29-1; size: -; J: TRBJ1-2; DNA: TGCAGCGTTGAGCACAGCTATGGCTACACCTTC; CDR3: CSVEHSYGYTF
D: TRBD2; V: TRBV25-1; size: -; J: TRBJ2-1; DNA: TGTGCCAGCCAAGAATTTGGCGGGAGGAACAATGAGCAGTTCTTC; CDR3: CASQEFGGRNNEQFF
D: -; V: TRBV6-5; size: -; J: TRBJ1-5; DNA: TGTGCCAGCAGAGTAGGCCAGGTTAATCAGCCCCAGCATTTT; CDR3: CASRVGQVNQPQHF
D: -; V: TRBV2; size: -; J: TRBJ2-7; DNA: TGTGCCAGCAGTCAGTTATACTCCTACGAGCAGTACTTC; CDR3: CASSQLYSYEQYF
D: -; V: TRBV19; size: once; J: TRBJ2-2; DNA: TGTGCCAGTAGTGTAAACGCGAACACCGGGGAGCTGTTTTTT; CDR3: CASSVNANTGELFF
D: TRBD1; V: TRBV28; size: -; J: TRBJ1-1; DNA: TGTGCCAGCAGTCGCCCCTCGGACAGGTGGAACACTGAAGCTTTCTTT; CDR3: CASSRPSDRWNTEAFF
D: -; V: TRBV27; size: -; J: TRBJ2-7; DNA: TGTGCCAGCAGTTTAGCGACAGACTACGAGCAGTACTTC; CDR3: CASSLATDYEQYF
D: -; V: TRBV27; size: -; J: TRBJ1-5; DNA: TGTGCCAGCAGACCGGTCTCCAAAAATCAGCCCCAGCATTTT; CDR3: CASRPVSKNQPQHF
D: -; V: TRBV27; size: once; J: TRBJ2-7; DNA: TGTGCCAGCAGTCCTTCTTGGGGGAGCTCCTACGAGCAGTACTTC; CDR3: CASSPSWGSSYEQYF
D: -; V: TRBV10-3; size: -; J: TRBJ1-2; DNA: TGTGCCATCAGTGAGTCTGTAACGGCCAATGACTATGGCTACACCTTC; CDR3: CAISESVTANDYGYTF
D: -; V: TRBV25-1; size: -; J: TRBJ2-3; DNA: TGTGCCAGCAGTGACCCGGACATTACCCGCACAGATACGCAGTATTTT; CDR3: CASSDPDITRTDTQYF
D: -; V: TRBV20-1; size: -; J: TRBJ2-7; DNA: TGCAGTGCTAGTGCGGGAAACGAGCAGTACTTC; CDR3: CSASAGNEQYF
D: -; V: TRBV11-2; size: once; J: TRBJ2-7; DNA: TGTGCCAGCAGCTTAGTTAGCGAGCAGTACTTC; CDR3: CASSLVSEQYF
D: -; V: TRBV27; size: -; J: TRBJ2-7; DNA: TGTGCCAGCAGTTCTTTACCGCCCCGGCCCATAGACTACGAGCAGTACTTC; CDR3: CASSSLPPRPIDYEQYF
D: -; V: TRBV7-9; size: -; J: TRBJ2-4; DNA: TGTGCCAGCAGCTTTCCCCCCGCAAACATTCAGTACTTC; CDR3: CASSFPPANIQYF
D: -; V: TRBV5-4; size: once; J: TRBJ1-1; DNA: TGTGCCAGCAGGGACAGGAACACTGAAGCTTTCTTT; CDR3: CASRDRNTEAFF
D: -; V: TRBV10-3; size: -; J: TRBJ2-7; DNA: TGTGCCATCAGTGTGGCAGCCAACTACGAGCAGTACTTC; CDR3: CAISVAANYEQYF
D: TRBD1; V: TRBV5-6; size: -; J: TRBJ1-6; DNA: TGTGCCAGCAGACCTGACAGGGGGGGTTCACCCCTCCACTTT; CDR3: CASRPDRGGSPLHF
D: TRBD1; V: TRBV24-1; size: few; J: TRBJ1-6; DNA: TGTGCCACCAGCTCCGGGACAGTTAATTCACCCCTCCACTTT; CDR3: CATSSGTVNSPLHF
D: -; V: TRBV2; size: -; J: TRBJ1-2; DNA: TGTGCCAGCCTTCGGGGATATAACTATGGCTACACCTTC; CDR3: CASLRGYNYGYTF
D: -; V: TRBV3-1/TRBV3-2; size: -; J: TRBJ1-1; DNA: TGTGCCAGCAGCCAACTCCGGAACACTGAAGCTTTCTTT; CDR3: CASSQLRNTEAFF
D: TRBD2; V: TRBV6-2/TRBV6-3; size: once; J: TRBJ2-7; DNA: TGTGCCAGCAGTTCCGCGACTAGCGGGCGAGCCTACGAGCAGTACTTC; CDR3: CASSSATSGRAYEQYF
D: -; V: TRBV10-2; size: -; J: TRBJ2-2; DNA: TGCGCCAGCAGTGAAGGGAGGGGGCTCACCGGGGAGCTGTTTTTT; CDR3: CASSEGRGLTGELFF
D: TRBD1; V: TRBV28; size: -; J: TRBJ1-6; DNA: TGTGCCAGCAGTTTCCCTTGGACAGGTGGGCATTCACCCCTCCACTTT; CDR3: CASSFPWTGGHSPLHF
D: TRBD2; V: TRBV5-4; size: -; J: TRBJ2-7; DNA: TGTGCCAGCAGCCTCGGGACTAGCGGGAGAGGCGAGCAGTACTTC; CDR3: CASSLGTSGRGEQYF
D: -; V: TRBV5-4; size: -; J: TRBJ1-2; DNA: TGTGCCAGCAGCTTCGGGGGGGACTATGGCTACACCTTC; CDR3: CASSFGGDYGYTF
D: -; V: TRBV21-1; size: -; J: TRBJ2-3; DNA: TGTGCCAGCAGCAAAAGAGTCCCGGGACAGTGCACAGATACGCAGTATTTT; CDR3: CASSKRVPGQCTDTQYF
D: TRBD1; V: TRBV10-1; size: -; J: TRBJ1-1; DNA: TGCGCCAGCAGTGAGTCCGGGACAGTTGAAGCTTTCTTT; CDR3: CASSESGTVEAFF
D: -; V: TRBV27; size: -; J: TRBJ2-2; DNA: TGTGCCAGCAGACTTAGCGGAGGGGGGACCGGGGAGCTGTTTTTT; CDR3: CASRLSGGGTGELFF
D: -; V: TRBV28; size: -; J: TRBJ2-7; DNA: TGTGCCAGCAGTTTACTCGAGCACGAGCAGTACTTC; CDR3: CASSLLEHEQYF
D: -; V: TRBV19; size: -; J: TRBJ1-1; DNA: TGTGCCAGTAGTATTGGCCGGGGAAAGGCCACTGAAGCTTTCTTT; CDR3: CASSIGRGKATEAFF
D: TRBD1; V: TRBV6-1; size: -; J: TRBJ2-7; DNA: TGTGCCAGCAGTGAATTGAGGGGGAAAGGGGGCGACTACGAGCAGTACTTC; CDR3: CASSELRGKGGDYEQYF
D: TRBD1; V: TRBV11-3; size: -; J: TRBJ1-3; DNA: TGTGCCAGCAGTACCGGGACAGGGGGAAACACCATATATTTT; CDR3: CASSTGTGGNTIYF
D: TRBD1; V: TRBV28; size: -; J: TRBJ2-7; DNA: TGTGCCAGCAGTCCAAATACCGGGACAGCGCCTCGCGAGCAGTACTTC; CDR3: CASSPNTGTAPREQYF
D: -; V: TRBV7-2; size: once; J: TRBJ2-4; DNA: TGTGCCAGCAGCTCTCCGCCGGCTGGGGGCAGTGACATTCAGTACTTC; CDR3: CASSSPPAGGSDIQYF
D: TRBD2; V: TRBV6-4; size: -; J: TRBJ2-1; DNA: TGTGCCAGCAGTGGTTTAGCGGGAGGGTTTGGTGAGCAGTTCTTC; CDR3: CASSGLAGGFGEQFF
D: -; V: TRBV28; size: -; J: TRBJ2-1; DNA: TGTGCCAGCAGTACCCTCCGCGCCCATCATACCTACAATGAGCAGTTCTTC; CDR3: CASSTLRAHHTYNEQFF
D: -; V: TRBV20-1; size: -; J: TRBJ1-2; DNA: TGCAGTGCTAATGATCGACAGTCTTCTAACTATGGCTACACCTTC; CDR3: CSANDRQSSNYGYTF
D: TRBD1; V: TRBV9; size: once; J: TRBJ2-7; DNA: TGTGCCAGCAGCTTCGGGGGACAGGGTTCCCACGAGCAGTACTTC; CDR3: CASSFGGQGSHEQYF
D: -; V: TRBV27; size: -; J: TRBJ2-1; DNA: TGTGCCAGCAGCTCCAGATCAGGGGGGAGGGCCCATGAGCAGTTCTTC; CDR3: CASSSRSGGRAHEQFF
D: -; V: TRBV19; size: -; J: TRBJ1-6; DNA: TGTGCCAGTAGGGGCCTAATAAGGGATTCACCCCTCCACTTT; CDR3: CASRGLIRDSPLHF
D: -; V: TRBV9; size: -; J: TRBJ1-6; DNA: TGTGCCAGCAGCGTAGGGAGCTCCTATAATTCACCCCTCCACTTT; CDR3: CASSVGSSYNSPLHF
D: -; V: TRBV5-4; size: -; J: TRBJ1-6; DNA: TGTGCCAGCAGCACCCTTAATTCACCCCTCCACTTT; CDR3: CASSTLNSPLHF
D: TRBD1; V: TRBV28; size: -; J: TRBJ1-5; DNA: TGTGCCAGCAGTTTCGACAGGGAAGTTAGTCAGCCCCAGCATTTT; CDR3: CASSFDREVSQPQHF
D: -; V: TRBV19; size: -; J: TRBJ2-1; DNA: TGTGCCAGTAGTATGTTGCCTAGGGACTACAATGAGCAGTTCTTC; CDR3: CASSMLPRDYNEQFF
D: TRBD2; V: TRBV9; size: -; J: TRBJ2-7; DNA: TGTGCCAGCAGCGGGACTAGCGGATCCTACGAGCAGTACTTC; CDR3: CASSGTSGSYEQYF
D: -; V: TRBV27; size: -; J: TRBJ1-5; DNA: TGTGCCAGCAGTTTTGGATCAGTTGGGCAGCCCCAGCATTTT; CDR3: CASSFGSVGQPQHF
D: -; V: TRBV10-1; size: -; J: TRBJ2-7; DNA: TGCGCCAGCAGTACACAGCTCCCATTGTTGCCTTACGAGCAGTACTTC; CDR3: CASSTQLPLLPYEQYF
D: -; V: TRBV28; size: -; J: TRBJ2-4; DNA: TGTGCCAGCAGTTTCCCGCGGGACGGGGACTTTCAGTACTTC; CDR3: CASSFPRDGDFQYF
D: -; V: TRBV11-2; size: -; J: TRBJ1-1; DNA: TGTGCCAGCAGCTTAGTTGCGGGCTCGGGGACTGAAGCTTTCTTT; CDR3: CASSLVAGSGTEAFF
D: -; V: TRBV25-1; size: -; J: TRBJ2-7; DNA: TGTGCCAGCAGTGAATGGGACGGAAGCGAGCAGTACTTC; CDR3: CASSEWDGSEQYF